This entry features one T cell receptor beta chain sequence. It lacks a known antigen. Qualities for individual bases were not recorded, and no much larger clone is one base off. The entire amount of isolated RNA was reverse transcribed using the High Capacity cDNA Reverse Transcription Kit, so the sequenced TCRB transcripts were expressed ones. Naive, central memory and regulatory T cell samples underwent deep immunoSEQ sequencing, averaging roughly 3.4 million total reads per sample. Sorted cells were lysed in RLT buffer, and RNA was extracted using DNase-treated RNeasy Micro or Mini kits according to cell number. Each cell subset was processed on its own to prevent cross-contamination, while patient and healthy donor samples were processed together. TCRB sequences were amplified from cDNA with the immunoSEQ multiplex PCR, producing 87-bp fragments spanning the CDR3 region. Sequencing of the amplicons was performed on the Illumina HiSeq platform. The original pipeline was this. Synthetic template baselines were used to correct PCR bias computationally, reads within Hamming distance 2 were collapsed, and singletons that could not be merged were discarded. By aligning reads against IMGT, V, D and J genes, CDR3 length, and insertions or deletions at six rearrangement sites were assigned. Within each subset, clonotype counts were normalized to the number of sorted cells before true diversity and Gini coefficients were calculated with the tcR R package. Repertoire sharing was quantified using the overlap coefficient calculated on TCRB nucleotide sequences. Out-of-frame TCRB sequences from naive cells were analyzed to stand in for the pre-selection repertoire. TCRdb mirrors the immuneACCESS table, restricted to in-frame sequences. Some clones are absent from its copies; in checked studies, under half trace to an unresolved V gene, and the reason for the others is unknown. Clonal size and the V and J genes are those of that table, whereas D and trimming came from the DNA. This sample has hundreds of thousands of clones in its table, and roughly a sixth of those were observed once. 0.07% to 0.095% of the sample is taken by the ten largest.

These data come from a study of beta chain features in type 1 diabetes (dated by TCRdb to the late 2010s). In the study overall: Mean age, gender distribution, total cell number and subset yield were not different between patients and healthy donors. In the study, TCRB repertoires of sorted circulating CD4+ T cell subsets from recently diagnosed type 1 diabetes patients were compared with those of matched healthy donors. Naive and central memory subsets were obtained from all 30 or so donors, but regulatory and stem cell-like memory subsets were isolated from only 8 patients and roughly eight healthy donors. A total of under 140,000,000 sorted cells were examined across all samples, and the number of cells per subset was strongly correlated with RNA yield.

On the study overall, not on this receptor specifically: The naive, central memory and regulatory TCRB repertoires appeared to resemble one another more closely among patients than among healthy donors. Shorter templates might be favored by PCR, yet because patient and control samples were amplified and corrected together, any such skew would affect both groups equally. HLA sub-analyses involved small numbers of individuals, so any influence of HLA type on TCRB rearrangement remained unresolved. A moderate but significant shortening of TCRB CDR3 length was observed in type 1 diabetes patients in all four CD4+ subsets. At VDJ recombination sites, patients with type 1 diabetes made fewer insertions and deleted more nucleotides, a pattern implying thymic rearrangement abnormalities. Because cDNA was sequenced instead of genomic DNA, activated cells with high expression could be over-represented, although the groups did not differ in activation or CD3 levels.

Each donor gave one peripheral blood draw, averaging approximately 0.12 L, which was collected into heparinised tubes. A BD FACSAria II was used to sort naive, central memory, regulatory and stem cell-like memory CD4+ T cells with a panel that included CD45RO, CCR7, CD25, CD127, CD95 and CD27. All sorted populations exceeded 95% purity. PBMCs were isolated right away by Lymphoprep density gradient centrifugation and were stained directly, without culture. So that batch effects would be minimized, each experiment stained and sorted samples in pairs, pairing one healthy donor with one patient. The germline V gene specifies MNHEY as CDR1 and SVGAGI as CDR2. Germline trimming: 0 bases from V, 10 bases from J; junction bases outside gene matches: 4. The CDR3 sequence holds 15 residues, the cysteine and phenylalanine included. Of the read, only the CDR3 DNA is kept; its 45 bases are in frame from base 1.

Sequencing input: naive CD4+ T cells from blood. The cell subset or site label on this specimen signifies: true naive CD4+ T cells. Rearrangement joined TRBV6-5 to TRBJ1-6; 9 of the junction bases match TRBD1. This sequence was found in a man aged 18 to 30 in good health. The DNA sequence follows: TGTGCCAGCAGTTACTCCCGGGACAGGGTCTCACCCCTCCACTTT. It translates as CASSYSRDRVSPLHF.